The next 11 T cell receptor beta chains were all read from a single sample in a study of T cells after yellow fever vaccination. TCRdb recomputed calls from the 5' RACE reads with MiXCR, one row per CDR3 protein. The data contain about 340,000 distinct CDR3 sequences, approximately 9% of them seen just once; the ten biggest clones take up over 15%. This sample comprised PBMCs, obtained on the day of the first yellow fever vaccination. The receptors come from a man aged 18 to 30 who received the YFV17D yellow fever vaccine.

The rearrangement joins TRBV13 to TRBJ1-3; D uncertain. V was shortened by 6 bases and J by 4 bases, with 7 bases between the two germline ends. Looked up from germline, CDR1 is PRHDT and CDR2 is FYEKMQ (reference sequence). This CDR3 comprises 12 residues. As DNA, the CDR3 is TGTGCCAGCAGGCTTCGCGGAAACACCATATATTTT. Its translation: CASRLRGNTIYF.

The chain uses TRBV7-9 and TRBJ1-1; TRBD1 matches 7 bases. The germline V gene encodes CDR1 SEHNR and CDR2 FQNEAQ (reference sequence). Germline trimming cut 5 bases from V and 11 bases from J; bases unmatched to any gene: 11. The CDR3 sequence is 13 residues long. The DNA of the CDR3 is TGTGCCAGCAGCCCTGACAGGGTCGTGGTCGCTTTCTTT. This codes for CASSPDRVVVAFF.

This clonotype came up a few times. The rearrangement uses TRBV12-3 or TRBV12-4 and TRBJ2-7, with D hard to call. The CDR3 extends over 15 amino acids. V dropped 2 bases and J dropped 0 bases, with 11 bases sitting between them. CDR3 amino acids: CASSLRQASSYEQYF. CDR3 sequence (DNA): TGTGCCAGCAGTTTACGGCAGGCCTCCTCCTACGAGCAGTACTTC.

The V and J genes are TRBV5-6 and TRBJ2-7; D might be TRBD1 (6 bases). CDR1 and CDR2 from the germline V gene are SGHDT and YYEEEE. The CDR3 is 14 residues long. Between the trimmed V and J ends, which lost 0 bases and 5 bases, there was a span of 12 bases. CDR3 nucleotide sequence: TGTGCCAGCAGCTTGGCTCAGGGGATCGACGAGCAGTACTTC. Its translation: CASSLAQGIDEQYF.

This clonotype was detected a few times. The rearrangement joins TRBV7-2 to TRBJ1-1; D is unresolved. Trimming cost V 0 bases and J 11 bases, with 19 bases left between them. Germline assignment: CDR1 SGHTA and CDR2 FQGNSA. The CDR3 has 15 amino acids. The CDR3 region is CASSLAGNPRAGAFF. CDR3 sequence (DNA): TGTGCCAGCAGCTTAGCCGGGAACCCGAGGGCCGGGGCTTTCTTT.

In its sample, this clonotype was seen many times. The chain employs TRBV6-5 and TRBJ2-7; D unresolved. In germline, CDR1 is MNHEY, CDR2 SVGAGI. V lost 2 bases to trimming and J lost 6 bases, with 5 bases between them. This CDR3 is 11 amino acids long. CDR3 in DNA: TGTGCCAGCAGTTACGGGCCCGAGCAGTACTTC. The encoded protein is CASSYGPEQYF.

This clonotype was recorded a few times. This chain joins TRBV29-1 and TRBJ2-3; 9 nucleotides line up with TRBD2. Looked up from germline, CDR1 is SQVTM and CDR2 is ANQGSEA. The CDR3 has 14 residues. Trimming cost V 3 bases and J 2 bases; bases outside gene matches: 3. The CDR3 here is CSVDVAGVTDTQYF. The CDR3 region has the DNA TGCAGCGTTGATGTAGCGGGAGTCACAGATACGCAGTATTTT.

This chain uses TRBV27 with TRBJ2-3; unclear D gene. Trimming left V 1 base short and J 2 bases short, with 7 bases between. The CDR3 extends over 14 amino acids. Germline-derived CDR1 and CDR2 are MNHEY and SMNVEV (reference sequence). The CDR3 loop reads CASSLWAPTDTQYF. CDR3 nucleotides: TGTGCCAGCAGTTTATGGGCGCCCACAGATACGCAGTATTTT.

This clonotype came up a few times. The chain employs TRBV6-5 and TRBJ1-3; D unresolved. V was pared by 2 bases and J by 0 bases, with 5 bases between. Germline values: CDR1 MNHEY, CDR2 SVGAGI. The CDR3 totals 14 residues. As DNA, the CDR3 is TGTGCCAGCAGTTACCCAGCCTCTGGAAACACCATATATTTT. Protein sequence: CASSYPASGNTIYF.

This clonotype was counted only a few times. The chain combines TRBV27 with TRBJ2-2; D uncertain. CDR1 and CDR2 from the germline V gene are MNHEY and SMNVEV (reference sequence). Trimming took off 0 bases at V and 3 bases at J, with 5 bases between the two ends. This CDR3 has 14 residues. The CDR3 nucleotides are TGTGCCAGCAGTTTATCGATGGACACCGGGGAGCTGTTTTTT. Its protein product is CASSLSMDTGELFF.

As for this clonotype: The junction does not match germline at one end; this may be a read error. The chain couples TRBV6-1 to TRBJ1-5; perhaps TRBD1 as D (6 bases). Germline V gives CDR1 MNHNS, CDR2 SASEGT. This CDR3 contains 13 residues. The DNA of the CDR3 is TGTGCCAGCACCACTCAGGGGCATCAGCCCCAGCATTTC. This translates into CASTTQGHQPQHF.